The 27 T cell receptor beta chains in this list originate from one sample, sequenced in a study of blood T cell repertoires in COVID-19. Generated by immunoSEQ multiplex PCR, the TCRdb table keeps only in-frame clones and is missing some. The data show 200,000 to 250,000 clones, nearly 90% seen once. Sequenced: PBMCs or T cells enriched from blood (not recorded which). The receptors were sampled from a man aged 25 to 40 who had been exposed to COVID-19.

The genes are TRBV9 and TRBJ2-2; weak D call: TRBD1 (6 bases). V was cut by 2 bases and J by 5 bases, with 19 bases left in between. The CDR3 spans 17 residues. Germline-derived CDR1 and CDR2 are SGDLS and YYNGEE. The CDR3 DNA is TGTGCCAGCAGCGTCGCTCTAAGGGGGTTAAGAACCGGGGAGCTGTTTTTT. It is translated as CASSVALRGLRTGELFF.

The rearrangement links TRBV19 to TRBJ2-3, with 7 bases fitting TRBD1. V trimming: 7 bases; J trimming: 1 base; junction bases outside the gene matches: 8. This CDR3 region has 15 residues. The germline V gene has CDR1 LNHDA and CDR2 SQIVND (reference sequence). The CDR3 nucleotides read TGTGCCAGTATTCCTAAGGGGGCGGGCACAGATACGCAGTATTTT. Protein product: CASIPKGAGTDTQYF.

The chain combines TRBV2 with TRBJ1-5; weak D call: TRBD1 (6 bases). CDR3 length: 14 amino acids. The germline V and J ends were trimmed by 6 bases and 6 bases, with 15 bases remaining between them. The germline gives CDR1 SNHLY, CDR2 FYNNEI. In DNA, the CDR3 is TGTGCCAGCAGACCTGACAGGACCCCTCAGCCCCAGCATTTT. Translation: CASRPDRTPQPQHF.

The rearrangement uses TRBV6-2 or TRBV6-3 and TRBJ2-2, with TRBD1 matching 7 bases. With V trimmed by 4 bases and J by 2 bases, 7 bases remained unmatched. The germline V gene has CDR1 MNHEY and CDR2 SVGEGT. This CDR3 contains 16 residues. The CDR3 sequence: CASSFTGARNTGELFF. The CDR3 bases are TGTGCCAGCAGTTTCACAGGGGCGAGAAACACCGGGGAGCTGTTTTTT.

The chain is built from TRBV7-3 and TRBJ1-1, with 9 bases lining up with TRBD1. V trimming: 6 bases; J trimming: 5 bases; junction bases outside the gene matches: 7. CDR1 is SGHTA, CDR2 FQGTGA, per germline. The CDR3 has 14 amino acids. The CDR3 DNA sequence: TGTGCCAGCAGTCCGACAGGGGGTGAGACTGAAGCTTTCTTT. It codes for CASSPTGGETEAFF.

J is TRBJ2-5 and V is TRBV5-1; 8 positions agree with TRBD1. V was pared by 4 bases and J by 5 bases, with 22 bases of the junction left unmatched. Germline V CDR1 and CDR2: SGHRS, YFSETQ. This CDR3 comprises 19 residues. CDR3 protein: CASSRFSGGLGMTSETQYF. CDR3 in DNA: TGCGCCAGCAGCCGGTTCTCAGGGGGCCTTGGGATGACATCGGAGACCCAGTACTTC.

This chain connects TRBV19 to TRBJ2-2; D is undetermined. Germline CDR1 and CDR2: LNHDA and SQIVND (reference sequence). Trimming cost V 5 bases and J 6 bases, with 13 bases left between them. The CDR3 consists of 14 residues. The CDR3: CASSLGFGSGELFF. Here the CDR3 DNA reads TGTGCCAGTAGTTTAGGGTTCGGTTCCGGGGAGCTGTTTTTT. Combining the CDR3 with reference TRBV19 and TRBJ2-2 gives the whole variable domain DGGITQSPKYLFRKEGQNVTLSCEQNLNHDAMYWYRQDPGQGLRLIYYSQIVNDFQKGDIAEGYSVSREKKESFPLTVTSAQKNPTAFYLCASSLGFGSGELFFGEGSRLTVL.

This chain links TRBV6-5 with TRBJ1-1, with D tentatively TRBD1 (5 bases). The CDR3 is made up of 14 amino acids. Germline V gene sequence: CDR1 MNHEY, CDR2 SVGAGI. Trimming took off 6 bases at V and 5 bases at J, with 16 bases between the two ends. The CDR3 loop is CASSQGGRQTEAFF. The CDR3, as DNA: TGTGCCAGCAGCCAGGGAGGCCGACAAACTGAAGCTTTCTTT.

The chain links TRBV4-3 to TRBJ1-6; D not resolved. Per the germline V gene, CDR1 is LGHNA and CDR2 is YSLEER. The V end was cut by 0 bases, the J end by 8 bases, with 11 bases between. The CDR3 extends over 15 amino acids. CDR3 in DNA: TGCGCCAGCAGCCAAGATGAGGGTCGGGATTCACCCCTCCACTTT. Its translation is CASSQDEGRDSPLHF.

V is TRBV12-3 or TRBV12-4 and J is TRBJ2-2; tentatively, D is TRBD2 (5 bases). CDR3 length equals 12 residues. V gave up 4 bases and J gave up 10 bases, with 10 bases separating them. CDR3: CASSSGIAELFF. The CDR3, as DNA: TGTGCCAGCAGTTCGGGAATTGCGGAGCTGTTTTTT.

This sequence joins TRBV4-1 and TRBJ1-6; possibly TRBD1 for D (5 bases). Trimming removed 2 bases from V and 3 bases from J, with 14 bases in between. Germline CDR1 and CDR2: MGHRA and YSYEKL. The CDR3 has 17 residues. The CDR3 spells CASSQTDSRNYNSPLHF. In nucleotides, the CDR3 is TGCGCCAGCAGCCAAACTGACAGTAGAAACTATAATTCACCCCTCCACTTT.

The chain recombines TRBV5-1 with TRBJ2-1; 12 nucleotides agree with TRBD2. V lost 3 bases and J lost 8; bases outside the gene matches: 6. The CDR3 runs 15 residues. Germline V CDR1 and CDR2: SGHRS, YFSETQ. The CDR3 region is CASSSLAGGLDEQFF. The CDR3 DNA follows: TGCGCCAGCAGCTCCCTAGCGGGGGGGCTGGATGAGCAGTTCTTC. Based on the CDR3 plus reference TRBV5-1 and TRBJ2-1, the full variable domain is KAGVTQTPRYLIKTRGQQVTLSCSPISGHRSVSWYQQTPGQGLQFLFEYFSETQRNKGNFPGRFSGRQFSNSRSEMNVSTLELGDSALYLCASSSLAGGLDEQFFGPGTRLTVL.

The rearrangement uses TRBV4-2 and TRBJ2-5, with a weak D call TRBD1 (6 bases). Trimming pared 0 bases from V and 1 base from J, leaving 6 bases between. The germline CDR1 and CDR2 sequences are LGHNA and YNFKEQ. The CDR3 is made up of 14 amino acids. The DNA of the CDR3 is TGTGCCAGCAGCCAAGAAGGGGGCCAAGAGACCCAGTACTTC. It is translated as CASSQEGGQETQYF.

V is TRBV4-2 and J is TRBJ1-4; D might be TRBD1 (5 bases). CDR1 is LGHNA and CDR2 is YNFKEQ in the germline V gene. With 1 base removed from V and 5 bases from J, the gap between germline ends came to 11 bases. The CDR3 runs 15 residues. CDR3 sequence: CASSQVQGLNEKLFF. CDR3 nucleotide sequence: TGTGCCAGCAGCCAAGTTCAGGGCCTCAATGAAAAACTGTTTTTT.

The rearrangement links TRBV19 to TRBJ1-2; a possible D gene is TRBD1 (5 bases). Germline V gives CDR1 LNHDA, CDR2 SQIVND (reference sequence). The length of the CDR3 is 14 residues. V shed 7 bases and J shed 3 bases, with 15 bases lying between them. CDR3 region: CASTPGGDYYGYTF. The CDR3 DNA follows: TGTGCCAGTACCCCGGGTGGGGACTACTATGGCTACACCTTC.

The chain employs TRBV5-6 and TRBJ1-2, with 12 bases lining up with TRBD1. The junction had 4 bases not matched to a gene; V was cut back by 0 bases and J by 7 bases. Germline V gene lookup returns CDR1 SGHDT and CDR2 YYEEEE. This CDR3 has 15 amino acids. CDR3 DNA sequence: TGTGCCAGCAGCTTGGGGGACAGGGGGCTTTTTGGCTACACCTTC. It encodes CASSLGDRGLFGYTF. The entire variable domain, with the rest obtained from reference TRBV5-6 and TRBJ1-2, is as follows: DAGVTQSPTHLIKTRGQQVTLRCSPKSGHDTVSWYQQALGQGPQFIFQYYEEEERQRGNFPDRFSGHQFPNYSSELNVNALLLGDSALYLCASSLGDRGLFGYTFGSGTRLTVV.

The CDR3 here is CASSLTGSYTIYF. The CDR3 coding sequence is TGTGCCAGCAGCTTGACAGGGAGCTACACCATATATTTT. The chain joins TRBV5-4 to TRBJ1-3, with TRBD1 as a possible D gene (6 bases). The CDR3 spans 13 residues. CDR1 SGHNT and CDR2 YYREEE come from the germline V gene (reference sequence). The V end lost 1 base, the J end lost 8 bases, and 10 bases lay between the germline ends.

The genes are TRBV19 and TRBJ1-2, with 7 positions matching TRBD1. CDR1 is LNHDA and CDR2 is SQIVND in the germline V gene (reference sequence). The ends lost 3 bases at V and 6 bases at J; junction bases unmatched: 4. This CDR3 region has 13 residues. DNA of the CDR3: TGTGCCAGTAGTATTACAGGGGTCGATGGCTACACCTTC. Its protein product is CASSITGVDGYTF.

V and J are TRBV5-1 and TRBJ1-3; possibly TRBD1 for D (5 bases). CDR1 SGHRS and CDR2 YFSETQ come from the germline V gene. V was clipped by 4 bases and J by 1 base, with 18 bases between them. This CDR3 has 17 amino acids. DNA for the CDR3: TGCGCCAGCAGCCCGGAATCAGGGTGGGGTTCTGGAAACACCATATATTTT. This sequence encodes CASSPESGWGSGNTIYF.

CDR3 amino acids: CASSVVRETQYF. DNA for the CDR3: TGTGCCAGCAGTGTAGTGCGGGAGACCCAGTACTTC. The V call is TRBV2, the J call TRBJ2-5, with D unclear. The CDR3 consists of 12 residues. Trimming took off 4 bases at V and 5 bases at J, with 8 bases between the two ends. Germline V CDR1 and CDR2: SNHLY, FYNNEI. The full variable domain, with the rest looked up from reference TRBV2 and TRBJ2-5, is EPEVTQTPSHQVTQMGQEVILRCVPISNHLYFYWYRQILGQKVEFLVSFYNNEISEKSEIFDDQFSVERPDGSNFTLKIRSTKLEDSAMYFCASSVVRETQYFGPGTRLLVL.

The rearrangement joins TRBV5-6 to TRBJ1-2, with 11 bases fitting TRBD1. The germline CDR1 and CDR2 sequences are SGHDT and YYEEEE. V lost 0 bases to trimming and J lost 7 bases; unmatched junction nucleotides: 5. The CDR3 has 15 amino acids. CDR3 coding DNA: TGTGCCAGCAGCTTGGACGGACAGGGGGCGATTGGCTACACCTTC. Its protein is CASSLDGQGAIGYTF.

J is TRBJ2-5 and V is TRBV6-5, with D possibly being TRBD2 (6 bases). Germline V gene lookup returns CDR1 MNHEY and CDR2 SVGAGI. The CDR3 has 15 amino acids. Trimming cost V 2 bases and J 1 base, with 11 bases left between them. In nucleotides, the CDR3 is TGTGCCAGCAGTTACCATTTGGGAGGCCAAGAGACCCAGTACTTC. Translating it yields CASSYHLGGQETQYF.

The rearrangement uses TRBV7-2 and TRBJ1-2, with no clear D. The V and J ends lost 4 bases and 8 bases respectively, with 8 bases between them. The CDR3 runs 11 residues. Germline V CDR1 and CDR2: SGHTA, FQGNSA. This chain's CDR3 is CASSSGRGYTF. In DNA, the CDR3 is TGTGCCAGCAGCTCGGGTCGGGGCTACACCTTC.

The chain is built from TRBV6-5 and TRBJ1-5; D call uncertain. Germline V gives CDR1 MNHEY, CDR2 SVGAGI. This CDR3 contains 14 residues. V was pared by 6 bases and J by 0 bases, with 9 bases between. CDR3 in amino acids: CASREGVSNQPQHF. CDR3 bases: TGTGCCAGCAGGGAGGGCGTTAGCAATCAGCCCCAGCATTTT.

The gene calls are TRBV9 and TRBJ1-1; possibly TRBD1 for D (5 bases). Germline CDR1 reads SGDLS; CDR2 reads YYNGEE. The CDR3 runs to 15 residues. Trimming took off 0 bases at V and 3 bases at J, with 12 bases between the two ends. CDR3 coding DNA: TGTGCCAGCAGCGTAGTGGGGCCTCTGGACACTGAAGCTTTCTTT. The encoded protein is CASSVVGPLDTEAFF.

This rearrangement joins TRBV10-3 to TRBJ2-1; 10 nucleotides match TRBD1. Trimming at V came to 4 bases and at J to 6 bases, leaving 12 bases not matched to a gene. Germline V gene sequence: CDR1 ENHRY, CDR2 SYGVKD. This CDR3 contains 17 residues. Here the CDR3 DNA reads TGTGCCATCAGTGGTACCAAAGACAGGGGGCCTGTCAATGAGCAGTTCTTC. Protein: CAISGTKDRGPVNEQFF.

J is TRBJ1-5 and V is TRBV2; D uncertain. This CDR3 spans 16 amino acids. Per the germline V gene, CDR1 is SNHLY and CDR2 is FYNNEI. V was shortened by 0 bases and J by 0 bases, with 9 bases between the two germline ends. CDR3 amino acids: CASSEARGYSNQPQHF. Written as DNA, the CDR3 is TGTGCCAGCAGTGAAGCGCGAGGGTATAGCAATCAGCCCCAGCATTTT.